This T cell receptor beta chain was identified during a study of OX40 agonist ivuxolimab in advanced cancers. Germline V gene lookup returns CDR1 KGHSH and CDR2 LQKENI. Unmatched junction bases numbered 1, after V lost 3 bases and J lost 2 bases. The CDR3 is 16 residues long. The assay was immunoSEQ multiplex PCR, and TCRdb's table has in-frame clones only and misses some. This sample has about 77,000 clones, with more than 90% found just once. Regarding this clone: The same CDR3 also results from other DNA sequences found in this sample.

This TCR derives from an adult with an advanced solid tumor such as melanoma, head and neck, liver or kidney cancer. The chain has TRBV18 and TRBJ2-1; 13 bases fit TRBD2. Here the sequenced sample was CD4+ or CD8+ T cells sorted from blood, taken in a trial of the OX40 agonist ivuxolimab. CDR3 bases: TGTGCCAGCTCACCGGGGACTAGCGGGACCTACAATGAGCAGTTCTTC. Protein sequence: CASSPGTSGTYNEQFF.